These T cell receptor beta chains were read from a single sample in a study of T-cell memory formation after mild COVID-19. Each CDR3 protein gets one entry after TCRdb re-called the 5' RACE reads with MiXCR. The sample records about 260,000 distinct CDR3 sequences, about 17% being singletons. Sequencing was done on a sample of PBMCs or a T cell subset sorted from them (not recorded which). These receptors were taken from a man between 18 and 35 years old who had mild COVID-19 (a few samples of this study predate the infection). Cell type and time point are not known. CDR3s include the opening cysteine and the closing phenylalanine or tryptophan.

j_call v_call cdr3_aa
TRBJ2-3 TRBV10-3 CAISGVAADTQYF
TRBJ2-1 TRBV4-1 CASSHSDLEYYNEQFF
TRBJ2-7 TRBV20-1 CSARVGGREQYF
TRBJ2-3 TRBV5-1 CASSLNLAEDTQYF
TRBJ1-4 TRBV6-5 CASSYSNGREKLFF
TRBJ2-2 TRBV5-1 CASSLAGPPGLANTGELFF
TRBJ1-6 TRBV7-8 CASSLGDRPRYNSPLHF
TRBJ1-5 TRBV6-5 CASSYRGSNQPQHF
TRBJ2-1 TRBV25-1 CASSESPRTGSSYNEQFF
TRBJ2-5 TRBV11-2 CASSGDRTQETQYF
TRBJ2-7 TRBV12-3/TRBV12-4 CASRNGLAVSYEQYF
TRBJ2-1 TRBV9 CASSEGTAYNEQFF
TRBJ2-1 TRBV15 CATSRLKGISYNEQFF
TRBJ2-3 TRBV3-1 CASSRTAGGQTDTQYF
TRBJ1-6 TRBV20-1 CSASGRTYNSPLHF
TRBJ2-1 TRBV7-9 CARSLATGYVAEQFF
TRBJ2-3 TRBV9 CASSVEGKRTDTQYF
TRBJ2-2 TRBV7-7 CASSLDRSTGELFF
TRBJ1-5 TRBV29-1 CSVVGGENQPQHF
TRBJ2-5 TRBV6-2/TRBV6-3 CASSYGGFQETQYF
TRBJ2-3 TRBV7-3 CASSLSGDTQYF
TRBJ2-5 TRBV20-1 CSADHRDTSETQYF
TRBJ1-1 TRBV4-3 CASSQGGRVSNTEAFF
TRBJ2-7 TRBV19 CASSTWEGNHEQYF
TRBJ2-1 TRBV11-2 CASNRGANEQFF
TRBJ2-4 TRBV19 CASSPLPGQINIQYF
TRBJ2-5 TRBV7-6 CASSSYGRTSGVGMETQYF
TRBJ2-5 TRBV20-1 CSARRGEETQYF
TRBJ2-5 TRBV5-1 CASSLETGTQETQYF